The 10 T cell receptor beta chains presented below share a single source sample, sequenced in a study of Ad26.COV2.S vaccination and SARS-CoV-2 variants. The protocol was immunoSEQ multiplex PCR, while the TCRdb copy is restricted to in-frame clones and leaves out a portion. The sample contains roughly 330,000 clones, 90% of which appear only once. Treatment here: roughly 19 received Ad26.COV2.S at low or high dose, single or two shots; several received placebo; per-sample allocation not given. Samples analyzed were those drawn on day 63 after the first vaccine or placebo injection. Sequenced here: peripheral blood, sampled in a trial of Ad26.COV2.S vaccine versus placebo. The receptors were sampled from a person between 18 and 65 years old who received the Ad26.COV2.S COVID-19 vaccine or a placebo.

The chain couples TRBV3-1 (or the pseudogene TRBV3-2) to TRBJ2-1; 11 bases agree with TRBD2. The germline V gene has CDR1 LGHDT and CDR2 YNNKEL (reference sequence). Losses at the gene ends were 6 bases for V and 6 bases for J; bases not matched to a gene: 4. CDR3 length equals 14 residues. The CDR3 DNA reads TGTGCCAGCAGGAATAGCGGGGGGGCCAATGAGCAGTTCTTC. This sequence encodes CASRNSGGANEQFF.

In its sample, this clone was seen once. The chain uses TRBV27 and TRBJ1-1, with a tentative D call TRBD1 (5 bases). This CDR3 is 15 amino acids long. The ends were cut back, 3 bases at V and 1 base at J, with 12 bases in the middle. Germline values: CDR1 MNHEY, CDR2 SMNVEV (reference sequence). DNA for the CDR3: TGTGCCAGCAGTTTGCTGGCAGGACAGAACACTGAAGCTTTCTTT. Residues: CASSLLAGQNTEAFF.

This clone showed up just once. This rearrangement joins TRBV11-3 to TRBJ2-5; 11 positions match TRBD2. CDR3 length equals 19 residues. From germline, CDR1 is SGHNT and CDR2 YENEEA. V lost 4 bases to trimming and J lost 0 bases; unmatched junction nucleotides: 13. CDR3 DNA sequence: TGTGCCAGCAGCTCCCCTCCGATAGCGGGAGGGCCCCACCAAGAGACCCAGTACTTC. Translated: CASSSPPIAGGPHQETQYF.

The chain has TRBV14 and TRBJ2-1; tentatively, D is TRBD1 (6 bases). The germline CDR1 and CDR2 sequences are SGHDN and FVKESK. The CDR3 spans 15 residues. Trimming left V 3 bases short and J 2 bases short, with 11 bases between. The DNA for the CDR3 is TGTGCCAGCAGCCAGGGACAATCCCCCTACAATGAGCAGTTCTTC. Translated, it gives CASSQGQSPYNEQFF.

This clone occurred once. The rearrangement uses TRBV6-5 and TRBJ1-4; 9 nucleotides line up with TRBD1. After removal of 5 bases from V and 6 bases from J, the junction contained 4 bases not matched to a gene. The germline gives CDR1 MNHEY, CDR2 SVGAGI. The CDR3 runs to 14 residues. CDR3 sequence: CASSRQGVDEKLFF. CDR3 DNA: TGTGCCAGCAGTCGACAGGGGGTTGATGAAAAACTGTTTTTT.

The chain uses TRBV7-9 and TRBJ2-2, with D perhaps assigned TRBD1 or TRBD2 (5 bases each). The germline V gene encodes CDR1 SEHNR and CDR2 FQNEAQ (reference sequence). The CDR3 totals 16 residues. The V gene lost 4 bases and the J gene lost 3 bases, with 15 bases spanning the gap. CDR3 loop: CASSSHLGTYTGELFF. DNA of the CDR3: TGTGCCAGCAGCTCTCACTTGGGGACGTACACCGGGGAGCTGTTTTTT.

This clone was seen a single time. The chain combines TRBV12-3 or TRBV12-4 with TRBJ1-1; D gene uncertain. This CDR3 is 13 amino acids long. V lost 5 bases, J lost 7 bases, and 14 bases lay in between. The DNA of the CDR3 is TGTGCCAGCAGTCCACCGGGGTTACATGAAGCTTTCTTT. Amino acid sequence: CASSPPGLHEAFF.

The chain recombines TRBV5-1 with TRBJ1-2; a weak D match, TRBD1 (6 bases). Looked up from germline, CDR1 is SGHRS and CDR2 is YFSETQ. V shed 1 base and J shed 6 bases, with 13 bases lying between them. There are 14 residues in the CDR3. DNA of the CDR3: TGCGCCAGCAGCTTGTTATCAGGGGAAGATGGCTACACCTTC. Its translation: CASSLLSGEDGYTF.

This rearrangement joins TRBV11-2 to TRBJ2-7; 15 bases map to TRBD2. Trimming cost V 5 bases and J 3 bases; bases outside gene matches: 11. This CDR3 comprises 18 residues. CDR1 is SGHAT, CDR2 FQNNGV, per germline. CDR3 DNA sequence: TGTGCCAGCAGCCCAGCCCCTGGGACTAGCGGGAGGTTCTACGAGCAGTACGTC. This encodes CASSPAPGTSGRFYEQYV.

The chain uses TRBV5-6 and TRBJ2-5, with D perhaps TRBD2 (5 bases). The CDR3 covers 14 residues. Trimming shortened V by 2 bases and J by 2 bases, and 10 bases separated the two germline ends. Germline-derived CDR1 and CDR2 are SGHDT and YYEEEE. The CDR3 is CASSFEEGQETQYF. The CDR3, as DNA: TGTGCCAGCAGCTTTGAAGAGGGACAAGAGACCCAGTACTTC.